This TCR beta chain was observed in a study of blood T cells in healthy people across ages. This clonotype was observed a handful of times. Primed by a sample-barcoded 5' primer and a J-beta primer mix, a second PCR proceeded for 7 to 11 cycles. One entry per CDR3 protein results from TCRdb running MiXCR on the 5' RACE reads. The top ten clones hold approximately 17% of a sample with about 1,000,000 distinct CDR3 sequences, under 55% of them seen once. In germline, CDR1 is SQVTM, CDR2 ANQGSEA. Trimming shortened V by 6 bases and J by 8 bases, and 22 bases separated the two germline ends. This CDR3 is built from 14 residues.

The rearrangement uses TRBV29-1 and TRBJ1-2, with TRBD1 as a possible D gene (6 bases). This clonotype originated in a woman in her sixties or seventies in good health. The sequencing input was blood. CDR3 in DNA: TGCAGCGTCAATGAGGGGGGCCAAAAAAAAGGCTACACCTTC. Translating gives CSVNEGGQKKGYTF.